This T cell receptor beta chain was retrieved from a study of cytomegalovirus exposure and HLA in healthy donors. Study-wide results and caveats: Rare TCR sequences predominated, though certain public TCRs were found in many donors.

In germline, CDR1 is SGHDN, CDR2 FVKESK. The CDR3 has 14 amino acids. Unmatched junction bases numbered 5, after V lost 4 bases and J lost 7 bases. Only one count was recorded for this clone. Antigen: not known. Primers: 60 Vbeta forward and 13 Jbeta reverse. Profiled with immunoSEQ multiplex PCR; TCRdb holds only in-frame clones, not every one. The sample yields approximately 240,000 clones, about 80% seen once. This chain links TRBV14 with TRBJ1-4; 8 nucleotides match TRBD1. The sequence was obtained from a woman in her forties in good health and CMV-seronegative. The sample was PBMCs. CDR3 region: CASSLTGVGEKLFF. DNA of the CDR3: TGTGCCAGCAGCCTGACAGGGGTTGGTGAAAAACTGTTTTTT. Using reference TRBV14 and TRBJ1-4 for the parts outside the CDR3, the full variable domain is EAGVTQFPSHSVIEKGQTVTLRCDPISGHDNLYWYRRVMGKEIKFLLHFVKESKQDESGMPNNRFLAERTGGTYSTLKVQPAELEDSGVYFCASSLTGVGEKLFFGSGTQLSVL.